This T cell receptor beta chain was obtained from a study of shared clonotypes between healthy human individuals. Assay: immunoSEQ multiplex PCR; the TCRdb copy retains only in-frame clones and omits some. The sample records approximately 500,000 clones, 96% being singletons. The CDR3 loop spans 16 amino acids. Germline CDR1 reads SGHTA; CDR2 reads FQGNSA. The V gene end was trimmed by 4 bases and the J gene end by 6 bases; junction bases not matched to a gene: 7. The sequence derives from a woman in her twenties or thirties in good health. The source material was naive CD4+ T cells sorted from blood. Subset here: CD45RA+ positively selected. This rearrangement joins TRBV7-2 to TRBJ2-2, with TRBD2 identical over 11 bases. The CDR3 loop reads CASSWDTSGSAGELFF. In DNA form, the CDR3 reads TGTGCCAGCAGCTGGGACACTAGCGGGAGTGCCGGGGAGCTGTTTTTT.